A selection of T cell receptor beta chains follows, all from one sample in a study of beta chain features in type 1 diabetes. The method was immunoSEQ multiplex PCR; TCRdb's version includes in-frame clones alone and lacks a portion of them. The sample has hundreds of thousands of clones, over 25% seen once. The specimen was naive CD4+ T cells from blood. These receptors all stem from a man younger than 30 in good health. Each CDR3 is given with its conserved first and last residue. The D gene is left open where the match is weak. Expanded clones are given a class, and other clones once, few, many or no size at all.

>TRBJ2-2|TRBV2|few|.
TGTGCCAGCAGGGGCGATACCGGGGAGCTGTTTTTT
CASRGDTGELFF
>TRBJ2-3|TRBV2|.|.
TGTGCCAGCAGTGCGGACGCGGAGGGCACAGATACGCAGTATTTT
CASSADAEGTDTQYF
>TRBJ1-2|TRBV10-3|.|.
TGTGCCATCAGTGAGTCTAGTAACTATGGCTACACCTTC
CAISESSNYGYTF
>TRBJ2-3|TRBV7-9|.|.
TGTGCCAGCCTTTTGGGCGGGAGCACAGATACGCAGTATTTT
CASLLGGSTDTQYF
>TRBJ2-7|TRBV4-2|once|TRBD2
TGTGCCAGCAGCCAAGGTTTACTAGCGGGAGTGCCCCACGAGCAGTACTTC
CASSQGLLAGVPHEQYF
>TRBJ2-7|TRBV6-1|.|.
TGTGCCAGCAGTGAAGGCTTACGGGTGTACGAGCAGTACTTC
CASSEGLRVYEQYF
>TRBJ2-5|TRBV6-5|few|.
TGTGCCAGCAGGCCGATGGGCGGAAAACAAGAGACCCAGTACTTC
CASRPMGGKQETQYF
>TRBJ2-1|TRBV30|few|.
TGTGCCTGGTCAAAGGAAACCAATGAGCAGTTCTTC
CAWSKETNEQFF
>TRBJ2-1|TRBV7-2|.|.
TGTGCCAGCAGCACCCAGGGGTCCTCCTACAATGAGCAGTTCTTC
CASSTQGSSYNEQFF
>TRBJ2-5|TRBV11-2|few|.
TGTGCCAGCAGCCCAGTCCCTGGAGAGACCCAGTACTTC
CASSPVPGETQYF
>TRBJ1-1|TRBV30|few|.
TGTGCCTGGAGTCCTCCAAGGCCCCTTAGGAGCACTGAAGCTTTCTTT
CAWSPPRPLRSTEAFF
>TRBJ2-7|TRBV28|few|TRBD2
TGTGCCAGCAGTCGGTCGGGAGGGGTCCTCGAGCAGTACTTC
CASSRSGGVLEQYF
>TRBJ1-2|TRBV29-1|.|.
TGCAGCGTTGAAGGGGGTACCAACTATGGCTACACCTTC
CSVEGGTNYGYTF